A selection of T cell receptor beta chains follows, all from one sample in a study of vaccination and CD4 T cells after COVID-19. MiXCR was run by TCRdb on the PCR reads, yielding one entry per CDR3 protein. The table lists approximately 12,000 distinct CDR3 sequences, approximately 57% of them singletons, with 9.1% in the top ten. No cognate antigen is known for these TCRs. The source material was CD4+ T cells from blood, cultured in vitro. The receptors come from a human donor who had recovered from COVID-19. Both conserved end residues are part of each CDR3. D genes are given only for firm matches. The listing skips clone size in some rows; elsewhere it reads once, few, many or a size class.

>TRBV2|large|TRBJ2-1|NA
TGTGCCAGCAGGCCGGGAGACTCCTACAATGAGCAGTTCTTC
CASRPGDSYNEQFF
>TRBV18|NA|TRBJ2-1|TRBD1
TGTGCCAGCTCGCCTGGACAGGTGGTTGTAAATGAGCAGTTCTTC
CASSPGQVVVNEQFF
>TRBV20-1|few|TRBJ2-7|TRBD2
TGCAGTGCTAGCAGGGCTAGCGGCTCCTACGAGCAGTACTTC
CSASRASGSYEQYF
>TRBV7-6|NA|TRBJ2-7|NA
TGTGCCAGCAGCTTGGAGACCGGGCCTCGGGAGCAGTACTTC
CASSLETGPREQYF
>TRBV11-1|few|TRBJ1-5|NA
TGTGCCAGCAGGTGGAGAGGCAATCAGCCCCAGCATTTT
CASRWRGNQPQHF
>TRBV27|NA|TRBJ2-7|NA
TGTGCCAGCAGTTCTGTAACAGCCTACGAGCAGTACTTC
CASSSVTAYEQYF
>TRBV11-3|NA|TRBJ2-2|TRBD1
TGTGCCAGCAGCTTAGATGGCGGGACAGGGAGAACCGGGGAGCTGTTTTTT
CASSLDGGTGRTGELFF
>TRBV7-7|NA|TRBJ2-2|NA
TGTGCCAGCAGTTTAGGCGTGGGGAACACCGGGGAGCTGTTTTTT
CASSLGVGNTGELFF
>TRBV6-2/TRBV6-3|NA|TRBJ1-2|NA
TGTGCCAGCAGAGCGCAGCACTATGGCTACACCTTC
CASRAQHYGYTF
>TRBV2|few|TRBJ2-7|NA
TGTGCCAGCAGTGATTCAGGGAGACCCTACGAGCAGTACTTC
CASSDSGRPYEQYF
>TRBV28|NA|TRBJ2-5|TRBD1
TGTGCCAGCAGTCTAGGGGGCTCGGAGACCCAGTACTTC
CASSLGGSETQYF
>TRBV10-3|NA|TRBJ1-1|NA
TGTGCCATCAGGGTAGAGGGGAACACTGAAGCTTTCTTT
CAIRVEGNTEAFF
>TRBV27|NA|TRBJ1-1|NA
TGTGCCAGCAGTTTACAGGAGAACACTGAAGCTTTCTTT
CASSLQENTEAFF
>TRBV7-6|NA|TRBJ2-5|NA
TGTGCTAGCAGCTTAGATAGGGTAGGGACCCAGTACTTC
CASSLDRVGTQYF
>TRBV20-1|NA|TRBJ2-3|TRBD2
TGCAGTGCTAGTAACACGGGAGGGCCCACAGATACGCAGTATTTT
CSASNTGGPTDTQYF
>TRBV10-2|medium-sized|TRBJ2-7|NA
TGCGCCAGCAGTGCTCCGCGCGGTCTCCATGGCGAGCAGTACTTC
CASSAPRGLHGEQYF
>TRBV6-1|NA|TRBJ1-5|NA
TGTGCCAGCAGTGAACTCAGGGTTGCAAGCAATCAGCCCCAGCATTTT
CASSELRVASNQPQHF
>TRBV19|large|TRBJ2-4|NA
TGTGCCAGTTCCCAAGGCGGCGGCAAAAACATTCAGTACTTC
CASSQGGGKNIQYF
>TRBV20-1|NA|TRBJ2-2|TRBD2
TGCAGTGCTACGACTAGCGGGGGTGACGGGGAGCTGTTTTTT
CSATTSGGDGELFF
>TRBV20-1|NA|TRBJ2-1|TRBD2
TGCAGTACACGGGAGGACCGCTACAATGAGCAGTTCTTC
CSTREDRYNEQFF
>TRBV20-1|large|TRBJ2-2|NA
TGCAGTGCTACCGATAGAGGGCGCGCCGGGGAGCTGTTTTTT
CSATDRGRAGELFF
>TRBV5-8|NA|TRBJ1-3|NA
TGTGCCAGCAGCCACAGGGTATCTGGAAACACCATATATTTT
CASSHRVSGNTIYF
>TRBV28|NA|TRBJ2-7|TRBD1
TGTGCCAGCAGTTCTTGGCCCAACAGGGGACCCCCCTACGAGCAGTACTTC
CASSSWPNRGPPYEQYF
>TRBV28|NA|TRBJ1-2|TRBD1
TGTGCCAGCAGTACCCCGACAGGGAACTATGGCTACACCTTC
CASSTPTGNYGYTF
>TRBV15|NA|TRBJ2-2|NA
TGTGCCACCAGCAGAGCAGGGAGTGGCGGGGAGCTGTTTTTT
CATSRAGSGGELFF
>TRBV20-1|NA|TRBJ2-7|TRBD2
TGCAGTGCTAGGCGCCCAGCGGGGGGAGGTGAGCAGTACTTC
CSARRPAGGGEQYF
>TRBV11-3|NA|TRBJ2-5|TRBD1
TGTGCCAGCAGCCGGACAGGGACAGGGGTTTCAACCAAGGAGACCCAGTACTTC
CASSRTGTGVSTKETQYF
>TRBV29-1|NA|TRBJ2-5|NA
TGCAGCGTTGACAGCGACCAAGAGACCCAGTACTTC
CSVDSDQETQYF
>TRBV6-2/TRBV6-3|NA|TRBJ2-2|TRBD2
TGTGCCAGCAAGATCCCGAGGACTAGCGGGACGAACACCGGGGAGCTGTTTTTT
CASKIPRTSGTNTGELFF
>TRBV6-2/TRBV6-3|NA|TRBJ1-2|NA
TGTGCCAGCAGTTACTCGAAGGGCAGGGTCTATGGCTACACCTTC
CASSYSKGRVYGYTF
>TRBV10-2|few|TRBJ2-5|NA
TGCGCCAGCAGTGAGAATGCCGGGTCAGGGCTGGAGACCCAGTACTTC
CASSENAGSGLETQYF
>TRBV5-1|NA|TRBJ1-1|TRBD1
TGCGCCAGCAGCTTCGGGGACAGGGGGTTATACACTGAAGCTTTCTTT
CASSFGDRGLYTEAFF
>TRBV6-2/TRBV6-3|NA|TRBJ1-2|TRBD1
TGTGCCAGCAGTCAACGTACCGGGACAGGGGTCCCCTCGAACTATGGCTACACCTTC
CASSQRTGTGVPSNYGYTF
>TRBV7-3|NA|TRBJ2-3|TRBD1
TGTGCCAGCAGCCCCACGAGGACAGGGGCCACAGATACGCAGTATTTT
CASSPTRTGATDTQYF
>TRBV6-1|few|TRBJ1-3|TRBD1
TGTGCCAGCAGGACGACAGGGACTGGAAACACCATATATTTT
CASRTTGTGNTIYF
>TRBV12-3/TRBV12-4|NA|TRBJ1-6|NA
TGTGCCAGCAGAGAAGCGGGACGCAGCCATTCACCCCTCCACTTT
CASREAGRSHSPLHF
>TRBV3-1|NA|TRBJ1-2|TRBD1
TGTGCCAGCAGCCCCAGGGGGCCGGTCTATGGCTACACCTTC
CASSPRGPVYGYTF
>TRBV5-5|NA|TRBJ2-3|NA
TGTGCCAGCAGCTCCCCCGGACAAGATACGCAGTATTTT
CASSSPGQDTQYF
>TRBV6-1|NA|TRBJ2-6|NA
TGTGCCAGCAGTCCCGGGACCATGACCGGGGCTGGGGCCAACGTCCTGACTTTC
CASSPGTMTGAGANVLTF
>TRBV7-2|NA|TRBJ2-1|NA
TGTGCCAGCAGTATGAGCTCCTACAATGAGCAGTTCTTC
CASSMSSYNEQFF
>TRBV20-1|once|TRBJ2-7|TRBD2
TGCAGTGCTAGAGGGGAGGGTAGCGCCTACGAGCAGTACTTC
CSARGEGSAYEQYF
>TRBV4-1|NA|TRBJ1-1|NA
TGCGCCAGCAGCGGGTGGGGGAACACTGAAGCTTTCTTT
CASSGWGNTEAFF
>TRBV20-1|NA|TRBJ1-1|TRBD1
TGCAGTGCTAGCCACGGCTTTTTGGACAGGCAGAACACTGAAGCTTTCTTT
CSASHGFLDRQNTEAFF
>TRBV4-1|NA|TRBJ1-1|TRBD1
TGCGCCAGCAGCCCCACCGGGACAGCAAACACTGAAGCTTTCTTT
CASSPTGTANTEAFF
>TRBV2|few|TRBJ1-5|NA
TGTGCCAGCAGTGAAAACGGCGAGAGCAATCAGCCCCAGCATTTT
CASSENGESNQPQHF
>TRBV30|NA|TRBJ2-7|TRBD1
TGTGCCTGGAGTGCGGACAGGGGGCTCTACGAGCAGTACTTC
CAWSADRGLYEQYF
>TRBV19|NA|TRBJ1-2|NA
TGTGCCAGTAGTATCGGACACTCTAACTATGGCTACACCTTC
CASSIGHSNYGYTF
>TRBV12-3/TRBV12-4|NA|TRBJ2-3|TRBD1
TGTGCCAGCAGTTTTAGACAGGGAGCAGATACGCAGTATTTT
CASSFRQGADTQYF
>TRBV30|NA|TRBJ2-7|TRBD1
TGTGCCTGGACTCCCGGGACAGGGGGCTCCTACGAGCAGTACTTC
CAWTPGTGGSYEQYF
>TRBV5-1|NA|TRBJ2-5|TRBD1
TGCGCCAGCAGCTGGGGGGGGACAGGGTCTTTTCAAGAGACCCAGTACTTC
CASSWGGTGSFQETQYF